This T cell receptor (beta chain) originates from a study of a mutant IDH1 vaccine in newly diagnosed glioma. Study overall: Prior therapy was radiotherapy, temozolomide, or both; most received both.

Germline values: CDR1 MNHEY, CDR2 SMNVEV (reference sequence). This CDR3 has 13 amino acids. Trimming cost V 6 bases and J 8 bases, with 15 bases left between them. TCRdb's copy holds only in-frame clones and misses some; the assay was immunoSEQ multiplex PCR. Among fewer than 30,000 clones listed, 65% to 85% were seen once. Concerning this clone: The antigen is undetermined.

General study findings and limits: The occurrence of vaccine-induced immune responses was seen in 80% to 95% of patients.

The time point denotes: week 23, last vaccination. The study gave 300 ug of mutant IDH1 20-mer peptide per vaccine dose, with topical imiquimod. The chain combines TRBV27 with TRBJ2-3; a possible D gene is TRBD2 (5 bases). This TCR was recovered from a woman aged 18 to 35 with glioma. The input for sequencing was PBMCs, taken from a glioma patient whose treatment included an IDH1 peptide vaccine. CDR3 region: CASRLIGLGTQYF. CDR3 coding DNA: TGTGCCAGCAGACTAATAGGACTCGGTACGCAGTATTTT.